Sequencing of this TCR beta chain was carried out in a study of identical twins. Study-level findings and limits: Analyses of zero insertions could be partly confounded by invariant MAIT and iNKT cells.

This clonotype was found a few times. Its cognate antigen is unknown. Germline values: CDR1 MDHEN, CDR2 SYDVKM. V lost 6 bases, J lost 8 bases, and 19 bases lay in between. The CDR3 consists of 15 residues. MiXCR, applied by TCRdb to the 5' RACE reads, yields one record per CDR3 protein. The repertoire consists of about 890,000 distinct CDR3 sequences, with around 12% occurring once and the leading ten covering roughly 1.5%. Separately, the same data were catalogued under a study of yellow fever vaccine responses in identical twins.

The rearrangement links TRBV28 to TRBJ1-4; D is ambiguous. The sample comprised PBMCs. This TCR was recovered from a woman aged 18-35 years in good health. The CDR3 reads CASSPTAPKGEKLFF. CDR3 coding DNA: TGTGCCAGCAGCCCCACAGCGCCCAAGGGAGAAAAACTGTTTTTT.